Given below is one T cell receptor beta chain in context. A sample-barcoded 5' primer and a J-beta primer mix were used in a second PCR of roughly 7 to 12 cycles. MiXCR, applied by TCRdb to the 5' RACE reads, yields one record per CDR3 protein. The sample holds 1,500,000 or so distinct CDR3 sequences; roughly two fifths are singletons and the top ten take around 4%. These data originate in a study of blood T cells in healthy people across ages. Isolation yielded PBMCs, at least 7 million per sample, in every case. Extracted total RNA amounted to at least 6 micrograms for each sample. The TCR originated in a woman between 18 and 29 years old in good health. Sequenced sample: blood.

CDR3 in amino acids: CSVADRQNRGGAFF. The CDR3 DNA follows: TGCAGCGTTGCGGATAGACAGAACAGGGGGGGAGCTTTCTTT. The genes are TRBV29-1 and TRBJ1-1; 8 nucleotides align to TRBD1. Losses at the gene ends were 4 bases for V and 10 bases for J; bases not matched to a gene: 14. CDR3 size: 14 residues. Germline-derived CDR1 and CDR2 are SQVTM and ANQGSEA.